This entry describes one T cell receptor (beta chain). The data were taken from a study of T cell changes during pregnancy in multiple sclerosis. V lost 2 bases and J lost 4; bases outside the gene matches: 9. Germline V gene sequence: CDR1 GTSNPN, CDR2 SVGIG (reference sequence). This CDR3 is built from 16 residues. The repertoire was sequenced with immunoSEQ multiplex PCR; TCRdb's copy has only in-frame clones and lacks some. The sample contains approximately 63,000 clones, 91% of which appear only once. The chain carries TRBV30 and TRBJ1-5, with TRBD1 identical over 9 bases. The sequence came from a female donor in good health, enrolled as a control in a pregnancy study. The sample consisted of peripheral blood, taken after pregnancy. CDR3 sequence reads: CAWSRQGDRVNQPQHF. CDR3 nucleotides: TGTGCCTGGAGTCGACAGGGGGATCGAGTAAATCAGCCCCAGCATTTT. Complete variable domain (other parts from reference TRBV30 and TRBJ1-5): SQTIHQWPATLVQPVGSPLSLECTVEGTSNPNLYWYRQAAGRGLQLLFYSVGIGQISSEVPQNLSASRPQDRQFILSSKKLLLSDSGFYLCAWSRQGDRVNQPQHFGDGTRLSIL.